This entry describes one TCR beta chain. Its target antigen remains unknown. No clone much larger than this one lies a single base away; base qualities are absent. The library relied on the immunoSEQ multiplex PCR assay. TCRbeta CDR3 sequencing was done by Adaptive Biotechnologies at survey depth, reporting CDR3 sequences, V/J genes, productive frequency and template counts. Amplification of TCR beta CDR3 regions started from genomic DNA instead of RNA. Concerning the study's data processing: Jensen-Shannon divergence was used to quantify pairwise repertoire overlap between tissues, with a value of 1 meaning complete divergence and a value of 0 meaning identical repertoires. Tissues were clustered by single-linkage agglomerative hierarchical clustering of pairwise JSD values and displayed as dendrograms. GLIPH2 was applied to all patient samples using simulation_depth 1000, kmer_min_depth 3, and cdr3_length_cutoff 8, and only groups with more than two unique CDR3s were retained. A standardized tissue-overlap score extrapolated Jaccard GLIPH-group overlap across patients to a standard repertoire size of 1000 clones. Linear mixed-effect models, with tissue as a fixed effect and individual as a random effect, were used to test how diversity related to clinical or experimental variables. This is the immuneACCESS table as TCRdb keeps it, with only in-frame sequences that have V and J called. A part of the clones is gone; compared with another copy, unresolved V genes explain less than half, and the rest is unexplained. V, J and clone size derive from that table, while D and trimming were established from the DNA sequence. This sample lists about 6,300 clones; approximately 70% were detected once. Of the sample, roughly 25% is held by the ten largest clones.

The time point label on this specimen signifies: human tissue collected at research (rapid) autopsy. Three non-HCT comparator patients who had other cancers, at least five GI tract samples, and no known GI disease at death were chosen retrospectively. After a median post-mortem interval of nearly ten hours, autopsy tissues were collected, including GI sites from esophagus to rectum, liver, skin, and lymphoid organs such as spleen. Autopsy specimens were bisected, with one portion flash-frozen in liquid nitrogen and the remainder formalin-fixed, and GI outer muscle layers were removed. To extract genomic DNA from frozen tissues, either the Mag-Bind Blood & Tissue DNA HDQ 96 Kit on a Chemagic 360 or the DNeasy Blood & Tissue Kit was used. Because of concern about red blood cell contamination, extracted DNA underwent additional purification with the Genomic DNA Clean & Concentrator-25 kit. CDR1 is given as LGHNA and CDR2 as YNFKEQ, both from the germline V gene. Including the terminal cysteine and phenylalanine, the CDR3 comprises 15 residues. Just CDR3 DNA is preserved here, 45 bases in frame from base 1. A distance of 16 bases separates the germline ends of V and J, which lose 3 bases and 4 bases respectively.

This entry comes from a study of tissue T cells after allogeneic stem cell transplantation (dated by TCRdb to the early 2020s). Describing the broader study: If a tissue had multiple samples, a pathologist reviewed H&E sections so that samples with histologically apparent lymphocytes got priority for sequencing. The human part of the study was a prospective observational study with no blinding and no randomization. Using research autopsies of patients with and without GVHD, plus mouse models of GVHD, the study profiled TCR beta repertoires across many tissues.

Paper-wide results and their limitations: The study did not determine which tissue TCRs were alloreactive or antigen-specific, and some clones might have been persisting host cells. In both patients and mice, only a limited portion of the TCR repertoire detected in tissues was captured by blood and spleen T cells. Only a few T cell clones appeared in more than one patient, yet motif-based clustering showed tissue-specific repertoire signatures that were shared between patients. Blood samples were not available from the non-GVHD comparator patients. Within patients, how anatomically similar tissues were was a major factor shaping TCR repertoire composition, regardless of disease or transplant status. Sampling depth was acknowledged as a limitation, and the patient cohort was both small and clinically heterogeneous.

The rearranged segments are TRBV4-2 and TRBJ2-7; possibly the D gene is TRBD2, per 5 matching bases. The source is a woman aged 18 to 55 with breast cancer. Sequenced here: tissue from the stomach, sampled at autopsy. The DNA sequence is TGTGCCAGCAGCCAGGCGGGTTTTGTGCTTTACGAGCAGTACTTC. It translates to CASSQAGFVLYEQYF.